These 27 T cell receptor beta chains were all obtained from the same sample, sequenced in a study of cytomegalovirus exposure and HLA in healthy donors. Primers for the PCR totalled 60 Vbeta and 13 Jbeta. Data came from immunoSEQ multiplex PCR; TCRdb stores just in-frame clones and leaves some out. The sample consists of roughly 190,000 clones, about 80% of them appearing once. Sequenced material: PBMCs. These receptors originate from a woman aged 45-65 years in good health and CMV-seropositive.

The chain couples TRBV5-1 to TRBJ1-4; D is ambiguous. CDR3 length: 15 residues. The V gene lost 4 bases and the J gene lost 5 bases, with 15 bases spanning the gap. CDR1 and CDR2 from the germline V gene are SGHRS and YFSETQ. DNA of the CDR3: TGCGCCAGCAGCCCTGGCAACACCAGAAATGAAAAACTGTTTTTT. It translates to CASSPGNTRNEKLFF.

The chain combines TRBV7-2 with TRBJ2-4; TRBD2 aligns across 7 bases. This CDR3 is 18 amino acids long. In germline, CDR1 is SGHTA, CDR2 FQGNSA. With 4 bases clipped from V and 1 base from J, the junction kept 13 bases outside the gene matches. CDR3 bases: TGTGCCAGCAGCTCTACCTCAGGGAGGCGGGGGGCCAAAAACATTCAGTACTTC. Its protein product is CASSSTSGRRGAKNIQYF. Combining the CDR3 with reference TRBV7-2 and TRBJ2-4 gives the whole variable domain GAGVSQSPSNKVTEKGKDVELRCDPISGHTALYWYRQSLGQGLEFLIYFQGNSAPDKSGLPSDRFSAERTGGSVSTLTIQRTQQEDSAVYLCASSSTSGRRGAKNIQYFGAGTRLSVL.

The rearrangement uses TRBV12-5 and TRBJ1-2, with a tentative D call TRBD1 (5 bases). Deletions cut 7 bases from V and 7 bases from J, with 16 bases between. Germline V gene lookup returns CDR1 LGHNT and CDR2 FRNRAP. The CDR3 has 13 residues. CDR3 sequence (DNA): TGTGCTAGTGCCCGACGGCTGGGGCGTGGCTACACCTTC. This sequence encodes CASARRLGRGYTF.

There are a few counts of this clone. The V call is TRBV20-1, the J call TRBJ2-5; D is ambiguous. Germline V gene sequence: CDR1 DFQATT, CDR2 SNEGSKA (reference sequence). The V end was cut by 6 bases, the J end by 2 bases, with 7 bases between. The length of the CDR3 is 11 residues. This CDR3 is CSALKQETQYF. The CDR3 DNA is TGCAGTGCACTAAAACAAGAGACCCAGTACTTC.

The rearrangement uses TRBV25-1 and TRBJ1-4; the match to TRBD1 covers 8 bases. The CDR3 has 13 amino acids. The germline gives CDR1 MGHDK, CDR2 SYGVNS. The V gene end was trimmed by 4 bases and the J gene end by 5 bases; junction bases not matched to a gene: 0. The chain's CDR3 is CASSGQGNEKLFF. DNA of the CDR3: TGTGCCAGCAGTGGACAGGGGAATGAAAAACTGTTTTTT. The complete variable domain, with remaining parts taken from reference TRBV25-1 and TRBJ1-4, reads EADIYQTPRYLVIGTGKKITLECSQTMGHDKMYWYQQDPGMELHLIHYSYGVNSTEKGDLSSESTVSRIRTEHFPLTLESARPSHTSQYLCASSGQGNEKLFFGSGTQLSVL.

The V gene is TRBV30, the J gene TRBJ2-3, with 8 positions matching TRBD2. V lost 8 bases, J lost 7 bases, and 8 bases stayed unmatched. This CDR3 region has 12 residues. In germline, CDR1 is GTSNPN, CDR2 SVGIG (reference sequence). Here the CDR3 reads CAIVGLGNTQYF. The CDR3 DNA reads TGTGCCATCGTGGGACTAGGCAATACGCAGTATTTT. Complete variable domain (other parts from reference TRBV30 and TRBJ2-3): SQTIHQWPATLVQPVGSPLSLECTVEGTSNPNLYWYRQAAGRGLQLLFYSVGIGQISSEVPQNLSASRPQDRQFILSSKKLLLSDSGFYLCAIVGLGNTQYFGPGTRLTVL.

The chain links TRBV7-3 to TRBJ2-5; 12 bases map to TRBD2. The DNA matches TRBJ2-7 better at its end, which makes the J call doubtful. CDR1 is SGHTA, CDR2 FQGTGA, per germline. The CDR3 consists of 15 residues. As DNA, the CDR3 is TGTGCCAGCAGCAACGGACTAGCGGGGATCTCCGAGCAGTACTTC. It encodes CASSNGLAGISEQYF.

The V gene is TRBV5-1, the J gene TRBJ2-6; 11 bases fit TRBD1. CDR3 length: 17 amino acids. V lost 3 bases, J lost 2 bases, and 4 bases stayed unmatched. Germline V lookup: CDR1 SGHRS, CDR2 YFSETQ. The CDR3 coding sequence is TGCGCCAGCAGCTCCGGGACAGGGGGTGCTGGGGCCAACGTCCTGACTTTC. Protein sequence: CASSSGTGGAGANVLTF.

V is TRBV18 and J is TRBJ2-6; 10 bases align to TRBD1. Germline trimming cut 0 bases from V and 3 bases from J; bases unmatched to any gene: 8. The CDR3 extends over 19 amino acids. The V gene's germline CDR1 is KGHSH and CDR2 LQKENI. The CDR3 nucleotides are TGTGCCAGCTCACCACCGATGACAGGGGGCCCAGGTGGGGCCAACGTCCTGACTTTC. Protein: CASSPPMTGGPGGANVLTF.

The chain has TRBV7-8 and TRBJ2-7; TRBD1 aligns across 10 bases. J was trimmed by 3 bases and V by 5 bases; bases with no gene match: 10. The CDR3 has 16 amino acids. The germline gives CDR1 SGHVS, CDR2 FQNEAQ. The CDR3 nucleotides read TGTGCCAGCAGCACAAGCCCGGGACAGGGGATCTACGAGCAGTACTTC. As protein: CASSTSPGQGIYEQYF.

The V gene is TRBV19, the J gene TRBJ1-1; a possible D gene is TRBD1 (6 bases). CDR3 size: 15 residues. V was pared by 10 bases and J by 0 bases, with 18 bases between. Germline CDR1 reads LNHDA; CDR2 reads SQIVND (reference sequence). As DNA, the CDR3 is TGTGCCACCTGGAACAGGGAAATCATGAACACTGAAGCTTTCTTT. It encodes CATWNREIMNTEAFF.

The CDR3 reads CASTPPDRGNTEAFF. The CDR3 region has the DNA TGTGCCAGCACCCCCCCGGACAGGGGGAACACTGAAGCTTTCTTT. This rearrangement joins TRBV6-6 to TRBJ1-1, with TRBD1 matching 9 bases. The junction had 7 bases not matched to a gene; V was cut back by 7 bases and J by 1 base. The length of the CDR3 is 15 residues. Germline loops: CDR1 MNHNY, CDR2 SVGAGI (reference sequence).

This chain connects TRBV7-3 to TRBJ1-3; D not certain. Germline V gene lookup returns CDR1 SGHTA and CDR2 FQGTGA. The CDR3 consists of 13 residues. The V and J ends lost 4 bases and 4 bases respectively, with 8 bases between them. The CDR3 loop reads CASSSGLGNTIYF. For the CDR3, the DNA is TGTGCCAGCAGCTCCGGACTGGGAAACACCATATATTTT.

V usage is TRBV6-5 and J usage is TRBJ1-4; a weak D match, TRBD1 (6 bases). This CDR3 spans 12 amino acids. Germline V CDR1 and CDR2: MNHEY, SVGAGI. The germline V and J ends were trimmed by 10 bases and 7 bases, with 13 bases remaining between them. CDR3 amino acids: CATTGAGEKLFF. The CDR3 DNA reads TGTGCCACGACAGGAGCCGGTGAAAAACTGTTTTTT.

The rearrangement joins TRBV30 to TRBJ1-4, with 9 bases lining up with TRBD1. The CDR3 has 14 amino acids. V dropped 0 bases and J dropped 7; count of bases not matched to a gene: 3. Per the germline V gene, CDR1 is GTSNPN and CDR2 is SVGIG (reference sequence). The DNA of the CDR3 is TGTGCCTGGAGTGTACTGACAGGGGGTGAAAAACTGTTTTTT. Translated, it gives CAWSVLTGGEKLFF.

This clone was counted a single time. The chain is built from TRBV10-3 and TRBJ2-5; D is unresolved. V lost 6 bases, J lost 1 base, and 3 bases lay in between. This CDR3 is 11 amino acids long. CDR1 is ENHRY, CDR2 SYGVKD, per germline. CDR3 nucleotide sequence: TGTGCCATCAGCAGCCAAGAGACCCAGTACTTC. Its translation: CAISSQETQYF.

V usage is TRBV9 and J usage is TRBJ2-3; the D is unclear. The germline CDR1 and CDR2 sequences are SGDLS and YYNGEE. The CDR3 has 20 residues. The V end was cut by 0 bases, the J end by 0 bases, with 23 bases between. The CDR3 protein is CASSVAPPRHQASSTDTQYF. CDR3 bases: TGTGCCAGCAGCGTAGCTCCCCCCCGCCACCAGGCCTCTAGCACAGATACGCAGTATTTT.

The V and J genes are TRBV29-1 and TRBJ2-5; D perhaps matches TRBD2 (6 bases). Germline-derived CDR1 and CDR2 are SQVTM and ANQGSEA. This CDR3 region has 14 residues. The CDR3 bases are TGCAGTGGGGGGACGAAGGGCAAAGTAGAGACCCAGTACTTC. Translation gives CSGGTKGKVETQYF.

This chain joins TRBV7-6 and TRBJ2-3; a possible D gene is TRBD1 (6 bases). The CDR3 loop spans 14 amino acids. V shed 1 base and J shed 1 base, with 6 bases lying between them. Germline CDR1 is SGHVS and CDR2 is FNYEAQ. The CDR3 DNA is TGTGCCAGCAGCTTAGGGACAGGCACAGATACGCAGTATTTT. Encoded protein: CASSLGTGTDTQYF.

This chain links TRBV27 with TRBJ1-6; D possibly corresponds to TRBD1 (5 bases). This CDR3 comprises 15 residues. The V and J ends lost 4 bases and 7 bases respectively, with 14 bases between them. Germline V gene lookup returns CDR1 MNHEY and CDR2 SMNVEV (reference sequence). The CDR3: CASSSRQGTNSPLHF. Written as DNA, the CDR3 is TGTGCCAGCAGTTCCCGGCAGGGTACGAATTCACCCCTCCACTTT.

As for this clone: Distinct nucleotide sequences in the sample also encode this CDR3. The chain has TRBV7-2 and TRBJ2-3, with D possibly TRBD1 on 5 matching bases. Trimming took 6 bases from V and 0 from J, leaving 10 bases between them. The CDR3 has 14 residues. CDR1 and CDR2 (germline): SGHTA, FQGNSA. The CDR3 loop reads CASSPGQSTDTQYF. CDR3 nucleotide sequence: TGTGCCAGCAGTCCCGGACAAAGCACAGATACGCAGTATTTT.

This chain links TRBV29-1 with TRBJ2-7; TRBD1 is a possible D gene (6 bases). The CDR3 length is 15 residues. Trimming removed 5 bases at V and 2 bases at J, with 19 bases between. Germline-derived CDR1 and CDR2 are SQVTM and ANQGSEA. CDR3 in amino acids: CSVRPGHDPTYEQYF. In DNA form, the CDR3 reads TGCAGCGTTAGACCGGGACACGATCCGACCTACGAGCAGTACTTC.

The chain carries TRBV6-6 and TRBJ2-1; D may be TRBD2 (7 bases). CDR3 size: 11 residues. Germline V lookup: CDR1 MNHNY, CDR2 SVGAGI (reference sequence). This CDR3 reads CTNSAGAEQFF. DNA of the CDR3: TGTACTAATAGTGCGGGGGCTGAGCAGTTCTTC.

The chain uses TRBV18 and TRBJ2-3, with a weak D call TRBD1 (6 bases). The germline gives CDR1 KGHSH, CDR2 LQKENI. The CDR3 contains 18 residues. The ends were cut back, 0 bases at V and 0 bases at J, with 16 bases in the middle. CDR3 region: CASSPPTGTGPSTDTQYF. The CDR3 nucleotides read TGTGCCAGCTCACCACCGACAGGTACAGGACCTAGCACAGATACGCAGTATTTT.

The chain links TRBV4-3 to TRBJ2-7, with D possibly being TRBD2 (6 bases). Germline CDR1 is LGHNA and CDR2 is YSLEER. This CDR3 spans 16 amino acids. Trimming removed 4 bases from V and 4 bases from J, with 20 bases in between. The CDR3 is CASSLSVGTGGYEQYF. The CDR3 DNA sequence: TGCGCCAGCAGCCTCTCGGTAGGGACCGGAGGGTACGAGCAGTACTTC.

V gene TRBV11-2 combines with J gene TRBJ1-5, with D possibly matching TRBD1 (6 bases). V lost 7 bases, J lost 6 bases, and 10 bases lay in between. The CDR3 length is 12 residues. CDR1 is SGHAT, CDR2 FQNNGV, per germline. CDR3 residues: CASKGTSQPQHF. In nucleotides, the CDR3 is TGTGCCAGCAAAGGGACAAGTCAGCCCCAGCATTTT.

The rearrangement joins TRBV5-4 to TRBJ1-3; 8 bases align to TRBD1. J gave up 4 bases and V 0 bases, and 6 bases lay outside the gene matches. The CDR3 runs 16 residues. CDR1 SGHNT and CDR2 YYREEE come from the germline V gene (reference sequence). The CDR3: CASSLGPDRAGNTIYF. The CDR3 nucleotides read TGTGCCAGCAGCTTGGGGCCGGACAGGGCCGGAAACACCATATATTTT.